One sample yielded the 25 T cell receptor beta chains listed below, sequenced in a study of cytomegalovirus exposure and HLA in healthy donors. Vbeta (60) and Jbeta (13) primers were used in the PCR. Measured with immunoSEQ multiplex PCR; TCRdb has only the in-frame clones, and not every one. Counted here are 100,000 to 120,000 clones, about 80% occurring once; the ten biggest clones make up 10% to 15%. Sequencing was carried out using PBMCs. All receptors come from a man in his thirties or forties in good health and CMV-seropositive.

The chain combines TRBV9 with TRBJ2-5; TRBD1 matches at 7 bases. Germline CDR1 SGDLS, CDR2 YYNGEE. CDR3 length: 14 amino acids. V shed 4 bases, J shed 1 base, and the junction held 4 bases outside the gene matches. The CDR3 nucleotides read TGTGCCAGCAGCCCCCGGGACAGCCAAGAGACCCAGTACTTC. Protein: CASSPRDSQETQYF.

This chain uses TRBV14 with TRBJ2-1; perhaps TRBD2 as D (6 bases). Germline-derived CDR1 and CDR2 are SGHDN and FVKESK. This CDR3 has 12 amino acids. V lost 0 bases to trimming and J lost 10 bases, with 7 bases between them. This chain's CDR3 is CASSQDAGEQFF. The CDR3 bases are TGTGCCAGCAGCCAAGACGCGGGGGAGCAGTTCTTC.

This rearrangement joins TRBV7-8 to TRBJ2-5, with D tentatively TRBD1 (5 bases). The CDR3 runs to 17 residues. Trimming removed 1 base from V and 0 bases from J, with 15 bases in between. Looked up from germline, CDR1 is SGHVS and CDR2 is FQNEAQ. The CDR3 DNA reads TGTGCCAGCAGCTTAGGGACCATGGGGCCGGACCAAGAGACCCAGTACTTC. It specifies CASSLGTMGPDQETQYF.

The V and J genes are TRBV27 and TRBJ2-6; 7 bases fit TRBD2. CDR3 length: 18 residues. Germline V gene sequence: CDR1 MNHEY, CDR2 SMNVEV (reference sequence). After removal of 2 bases from V and 0 bases from J, the junction contained 7 bases not matched to a gene. CDR3 sequence: CASSLSRRGYSGANVLTF. The CDR3 DNA sequence: TGTGCCAGCAGTTTAAGCAGGCGGGGGTACTCTGGGGCCAACGTCCTGACTTTC.

The V gene is TRBV6-1, the J gene TRBJ2-7, with TRBD1 matching 9 bases. Looked up from germline, CDR1 is MNHNS and CDR2 is SASEGT. This CDR3 has 13 residues. After removal of 7 bases from V and 2 bases from J, the junction contained 3 bases not matched to a gene. CDR3 loop: CASNRQGAYEQYF. The CDR3 region has the DNA TGTGCCAGCAACCGACAGGGGGCCTACGAGCAGTACTTC.

V usage is TRBV7-9 and J usage is TRBJ2-7, with 9 bases identical to TRBD1. Germline V gives CDR1 SEHNR, CDR2 FQNEAQ (reference sequence). V shed 5 bases and J 0 bases; nucleotides not matched to a gene: 5. This CDR3 comprises 15 residues. This CDR3 is CASSKGQGSSYEQYF. CDR3 nucleotides: TGTGCCAGCAGCAAAGGACAGGGGTCCTCCTACGAGCAGTACTTC. The complete variable domain, with remaining parts taken from reference TRBV7-9 and TRBJ2-7, reads DTGVSQNPRHKITKRGQNVTFRCDPISEHNRLYWYRQTLGQGPEFLTYFQNEAQLEKSRLLSDRFSAERPKGSFSTLEIQRTEQGDSAMYLCASSKGQGSSYEQYFGPGTRLTVT.

The genes are TRBV7-9 and TRBJ2-3, with a tentative D call TRBD2 (6 bases). V was cut by 3 bases and J by 0 bases, with 10 bases left in between. The CDR3 is made up of 15 amino acids. Germline loops: CDR1 SEHNR, CDR2 FQNEAQ (reference sequence). The CDR3 nucleotides read TGTGCCAGCAGCTTCGGGACTCAAAGCACAGATACGCAGTATTTT. The encoded protein is CASSFGTQSTDTQYF.

The chain joins TRBV7-2 to TRBJ2-7; 11 bases fit TRBD2. This CDR3 region has 18 residues. V gave up 5 bases and J gave up 1 base; unmatched junction bases: 13. Germline assignment: CDR1 SGHTA and CDR2 FQGNSA. The CDR3 sequence: CASSPAGLASGGSYEQYF. The CDR3 DNA reads as TGTGCCAGCAGCCCGGCCGGCCTGGCTAGCGGGGGGTCCTACGAGCAGTACTTC.

This chain joins TRBV12-5 and TRBJ2-1; 15 nucleotides match TRBD2. The germline CDR1 and CDR2 sequences are LGHNT and FRNRAP. The CDR3 contains 19 residues. V was clipped by 0 bases and J by 5 bases; unmatched bases: 8. CDR3 in amino acids: CASGLVLGTSGGRNNEQFF. The CDR3, as DNA: TGTGCTAGTGGTTTGGTACTGGGGACTAGCGGGGGGCGGAACAATGAGCAGTTCTTC.

This clone was counted only a few times. The CDR3 bases are TGTGCCAGCAGCTCTAAGACAGGGGCCTACTCTGGGGCCAACGTCCTGACTTTC. This gives the protein CASSSKTGAYSGANVLTF. The chain recombines TRBV11-3 with TRBJ2-6; TRBD1 matches at 8 bases. The CDR3 loop spans 18 amino acids. CDR1 and CDR2 from the germline V gene are SGHNT and YENEEA. Trimming cost V 4 bases and J 0 bases; bases outside gene matches: 8.

The J gene is TRBJ2-7, the V gene TRBV2, with a possible D match to TRBD1 (7 bases). Germline V CDR1 and CDR2: SNHLY, FYNNEI. The CDR3 spans 15 residues. Trimming pared 4 bases from V and 5 bases from J, leaving 18 bases between. The CDR3 DNA follows: TGTGCCAGCAGTGTTCTGGAGGGGGCGGTCAACGAGCAGTACTTC. This codes for CASSVLEGAVNEQYF. The full variable domain, with the rest looked up from reference TRBV2 and TRBJ2-7, is EPEVTQTPSHQVTQMGQEVILRCVPISNHLYFYWYRQILGQKVEFLVSFYNNEISEKSEIFDDQFSVERPDGSNFTLKIRSTKLEDSAMYFCASSVLEGAVNEQYFGPGTRLTVT.

The chain combines TRBV28 with TRBJ2-3; 8 bases agree with TRBD2. V was clipped by 6 bases and J by 2 bases; unmatched bases: 4. The CDR3 runs to 14 residues. Germline lookup yields CDR1 MDHEN and CDR2 SYDVKM. The CDR3 sequence is CASSAGGSTDTQYF. The CDR3 DNA sequence: TGTGCCAGCAGCGCGGGGGGATCCACAGATACGCAGTATTTT.

The rearrangement links TRBV25-1 to TRBJ1-4; 7 bases align to TRBD1. The CDR3 has 15 residues. Germline V gene data show CDR1 as MGHDK and CDR2 as SYGVNS. J lost 3 bases, V lost 4 bases, and 5 bases had no gene match. This CDR3 is CASSADRAANEKLFF. The DNA of the CDR3 is TGTGCCAGCAGTGCTGACAGGGCGGCTAATGAAAAACTGTTTTTT.

The chain links TRBV15 to TRBJ2-1; 9 bases are shared with TRBD2. This CDR3 contains 16 residues. Germline V gene sequence: CDR1 LNHNV, CDR2 YYDKDF (reference sequence). With V trimmed by 8 bases and J by 8 bases, 16 bases remained unmatched. The CDR3 sequence: CATRPPGGGGAYEQFF. CDR3 DNA sequence: TGTGCCACCCGTCCGCCCGGGGGCGGGGGGGCGTATGAGCAGTTCTTC.

This sequence joins TRBV10-1 and TRBJ2-2; a possible D gene is TRBD1 (6 bases). Looked up from germline, CDR1 is WNHNN and CDR2 is SYGVQD (reference sequence). This CDR3 region has 15 residues. V was pared by 4 bases and J by 6 bases, with 15 bases between. The CDR3 loop is CASSAAVTGSGELFF. Written as DNA, the CDR3 is TGCGCCAGCAGTGCGGCCGTAACAGGGTCCGGGGAGCTGTTTTTT.

The genes are TRBV6-5 and TRBJ1-1, with unresolved D. V was clipped by 7 bases and J by 0 bases, with 9 bases between them. Germline CDR1 is MNHEY and CDR2 is SVGAGI. CDR3 length: 13 residues. Written as DNA, the CDR3 is TGTGCCAGCAAGTTACAGTTGAACACTGAAGCTTTCTTT. Translation gives CASKLQLNTEAFF.

This clone was counted once. This chain uses TRBV7-8 with TRBJ2-5; D is undetermined. The CDR3 contains 14 residues. V was trimmed by 2 bases and J by 2 bases, leaving 9 bases between them. The germline V gene encodes CDR1 SGHVS and CDR2 FQNEAQ. As DNA, the CDR3 is TGTGCCAGCAGCTTATTACAGTCTCAAGAGACCCAGTACTTC. It yields the protein CASSLLQSQETQYF.

The chain carries TRBV15 and TRBJ1-4; the match to TRBD1 covers 9 bases. Germline V CDR1 and CDR2: LNHNV, YYDKDF (reference sequence). This CDR3 is built from 16 residues. The V and J ends lost 0 bases and 7 bases, in that order; junction bases with no gene match: 6. The CDR3 DNA sequence: TGTGCCACCAGCAGAGATGCACGGACAGGGGCTGAAAAACTGTTTTTT. Protein product: CATSRDARTGAEKLFF.

This chain joins TRBV9 and TRBJ2-5; 9 nucleotides line up with TRBD2. This CDR3 is built from 16 residues. Germline V gives CDR1 SGDLS, CDR2 YYNGEE. J gave up 1 base and V 0 bases, and 4 bases lay outside the gene matches. CDR3 sequence reads: CASSVGAGGTQETQYF. The CDR3 DNA reads as TGTGCCAGCAGCGTAGGGGCGGGAGGGACCCAAGAGACCCAGTACTTC. Filled out from reference TRBV9 and TRBJ2-5, the complete variable domain reads DSGVTQTPKHLITATGQRVTLRCSPRSGDLSVYWYQQSLDQGLQFLIQYYNGEERAKGNILERFSAQQFPDLHSELNLSSLELGDSALYFCASSVGAGGTQETQYFGPGTRLLVL.

CDR3 DNA sequence: TGTGCCAGCAGTTATACGCGGGCAGATTCCTCCTACGAGCAGTACTTC. This codes for CASSYTRADSSYEQYF. The J gene is TRBJ2-7, the V gene TRBV6-6; possibly TRBD2 for D (5 bases). The V gene lost 3 bases and the J gene lost 0 bases, with 15 bases spanning the gap. Germline CDR1 MNHNY, CDR2 SVGAGI (reference sequence). The CDR3 is 16 amino acids.

As to this clone: Other DNA sequences from this sample encode an identical CDR3 as well. The chain combines TRBV5-6 with TRBJ2-7, with a possible D match to TRBD2 (6 bases). Germline V gives CDR1 SGHDT, CDR2 YYEEEE. V lost 4 bases, J lost 0 bases, and 20 bases lay in between. The CDR3 runs 17 residues. CDR3 DNA sequence: TGTGCCAGCAGCAAGGTGTTAGCGGCCACGAGCTCCTACGAGCAGTACTTC. Translated: CASSKVLAATSSYEQYF. Together with reference TRBV5-6 and TRBJ2-7, the CDR3 gives the full variable domain: DAGVTQSPTHLIKTRGQQVTLRCSPKSGHDTVSWYQQALGQGPQFIFQYYEEEERQRGNFPDRFSGHQFPNYSSELNVNALLLGDSALYLCASSKVLAATSSYEQYFGPGTRLTVT.

V is TRBV6-1 and J is TRBJ2-3; TRBD2 aligns across 9 bases. This CDR3 comprises 14 residues. V gave up 9 bases and J gave up 6 bases; unmatched junction bases: 10. From germline, CDR1 is MNHNS and CDR2 SASEGT. Here the CDR3 reads CASLAGRLLDTQYF. The CDR3 nucleotides read TGTGCCAGTCTAGCGGGGAGACTGCTGGATACGCAGTATTTT.

The CDR3 loop is CASSYPVGQGRNYGYTF. Here the CDR3 DNA reads TGCGCCAGCAGTTACCCAGTTGGACAGGGAAGAAACTATGGCTACACCTTC. This chain joins TRBV5-1 and TRBJ1-2; 8 bases fit TRBD1. The CDR3 consists of 17 residues. V lost 5 bases to trimming and J lost 2 bases; unmatched junction nucleotides: 14. Germline V gene sequence: CDR1 SGHRS, CDR2 YFSETQ.

The rearrangement links TRBV4-1 to TRBJ2-1; 9 positions match TRBD2. Germline V gene sequence: CDR1 MGHRA, CDR2 YSYEKL. J was trimmed by 0 bases and V by 7 bases; bases with no gene match: 13. The CDR3 sequence is 18 residues long. The CDR3 protein is CASTRGGGGALSYNEQFF. The CDR3 DNA reads as TGCGCCAGCACAAGAGGGGGCGGGGGGGCCCTCTCCTACAATGAGCAGTTCTTC.

The chain uses TRBV27 and TRBJ2-7; 10 bases agree with TRBD2. The germline V gene encodes CDR1 MNHEY and CDR2 SMNVEV (reference sequence). V shed 5 bases, J shed 3 bases, and the junction held 19 bases outside the gene matches. This CDR3 is built from 19 residues. CDR3 sequence (DNA): TGTGCCAGCAGTCCCAACAAGCGGGGGGGACCTGGATGGTTCTACGAGCAGTACTTC. Its protein product is CASSPNKRGGPGWFYEQYF.